This T cell receptor (beta chain) was captured by sequencing in a study of blood T cells in healthy people across ages. The CDR3 runs 19 residues. Trimming removed 0 bases at V and 0 bases at J, with 19 bases between. Germline V lookup: CDR1 SGDLS, CDR2 YYNGEE. The authors ran a second PCR of roughly 6 to 11 cycles using a sample-barcoded 5' primer and a J-beta primer mix. Using its own MiXCR run on the 5' RACE reads, TCRdb lists one record per CDR3 protein. This sample has 800,000 to 950,000 distinct CDR3 sequences, with approximately 35% found just once. Regarding the study as a whole: The long-lived group displayed more naive CD4+ cells, plus higher diversity, than the aged donors did. PBMCs went unsorted, and a conclusive naive versus antigen-experienced comparison was therefore prevented. TCR beta diversity, measured per million T cells, fell in a roughly linear way with age. One million T cells yielded diversity estimates that were considered underestimates.

As regards this clonotype: Its antigen is still unknown.

The material sequenced was blood. The genes are TRBV9 and TRBJ1-5, with D possibly being TRBD1 (5 bases). The clonotype comes from a man between 18 and 35 years old in good health. The CDR3 nucleotides are TGTGCCAGCAGCGTAGTCGGGACCGGGGCCTCCAATAGCAATCAGCCCCAGCATTTT. Amino acids: CASSVVGTGASNSNQPQHF.